These 20 T cell receptor beta chains originate from one sample sequenced in a study of blood T cell repertoires in COVID-19. Produced via immunoSEQ multiplex PCR; TCRdb's table is partial and in-frame only. The sample has about 170,000 clones, 84% seen once; the top ten hold around 2.7%. The sequenced sample was peripheral blood. The receptor set was obtained from a woman older than 75 with COVID-19, enrolled during active disease.

This clone was detected only a few times. The rearrangement joins TRBV6-6 to TRBJ2-2; 7 nucleotides match TRBD1. CDR1 is MNHNY, CDR2 SVGAGI, per germline (reference sequence). Trimming took 4 bases from V and 4 from J; bases not matched to a gene: 6. CDR3 length: 15 residues. The CDR3 sequence: CASSSRQGGTGELFF. The CDR3 nucleotides read TGTGCCAGCAGTTCCCGACAGGGTGGCACCGGGGAGCTGTTTTTT.

V usage is TRBV10-3 and J usage is TRBJ2-2, with D perhaps matching TRBD1 (6 bases). The CDR3 sequence is 14 residues long. The V gene's germline CDR1 is ENHRY and CDR2 SYGVKD. V was pared by 3 bases and J by 7 bases, with 12 bases between. The CDR3 DNA is TGTGCCATCAGTGATCAGGGGCAGGTCGGGGAGCTGTTTTTT. Protein: CAISDQGQVGELFF.

The CDR3 sequence is CASSLDHRVSEKLFF. The DNA for the CDR3 is TGTGCCAGCAGCTTAGACCACAGGGTTTCCGAAAAACTGTTTTTT. V is TRBV7-2 and J is TRBJ1-4; a weak D match, TRBD1 (6 bases). Trimming removed 1 base from V and 8 bases from J, with 14 bases in between. CDR3 length equals 15 residues. Germline assignment: CDR1 SGHTA and CDR2 FQGNSA.

This clone occurred a few times. V and J are TRBV6-5 and TRBJ1-2; 7 bases align to TRBD1. There are 14 residues in the CDR3. Trimming took 6 bases from V and 4 from J; bases not matched to a gene: 8. Germline CDR1 is MNHEY and CDR2 is SVGAGI. This CDR3 reads CASSPTGMGYGYTF. In DNA form, the CDR3 reads TGTGCCAGCAGCCCGACAGGGATGGGCTATGGCTACACCTTC.

The chain uses TRBV6-2 or TRBV6-3 and TRBJ2-1; the match to TRBD1 covers 8 bases. Trimming removed 4 bases from V and 7 bases from J; junction bases left unmatched: 9. This CDR3 comprises 15 residues. Germline CDR1 and CDR2: MNHEY and SVGEGT. CDR3: CASSSPWTGTNEQFF. DNA for the CDR3: TGTGCCAGCAGTTCACCCTGGACAGGGACGAATGAGCAGTTCTTC.

The CDR3 coding sequence is TGTGCCAGCAGCCGCGGGTCCCCCGGGGAGCTGTTTTTT. Protein product: CASSRGSPGELFF. V is TRBV7-8 and J is TRBJ2-2, with a tentative D call TRBD2 (5 bases). The CDR3 covers 13 residues. With 5 bases removed from V and 6 bases from J, the gap between germline ends came to 10 bases. CDR1 and CDR2 from the germline V gene are SGHVS and FQNEAQ.

This clone was detected a few times. V and J are TRBV5-1 and TRBJ1-1; tentative D call: TRBD1 (5 bases). Germline V lookup: CDR1 SGHRS, CDR2 YFSETQ. This CDR3 is 13 amino acids long. The V end lost 3 bases, the J end lost 5 bases, and 11 bases lay between the germline ends. The CDR3 region has the DNA TGCGCCAGCAGCTCCGTTGGACATACTGAAGCTTTCTTT. Protein: CASSSVGHTEAFF.

The CDR3 nucleotides are TGTGCCAGCAGCCCCAGGGAGGGCGGGGAGCTGTTTTTT. Protein: CASSPREGGELFF. This chain connects TRBV5-4 to TRBJ2-2; 7 nucleotides line up with TRBD2. Trimming at V came to 4 bases and at J to 7 bases, leaving 4 bases not matched to a gene. Germline CDR1 reads SGHNT; CDR2 reads YYREEE (reference sequence). There are 13 residues in the CDR3. Combining the CDR3 with reference TRBV5-4 and TRBJ2-2 gives the whole variable domain ETGVTQSPTHLIKTRGQQVTLRCSSQSGHNTVSWYQQALGQGPQFIFQYYREEENGRGNFPPRFSGLQFPNYSSELNVNALELDDSALYLCASSPREGGELFFGEGSRLTVL.

The V call is TRBV27, the J call TRBJ1-1, with TRBD1 identical over 8 bases. CDR1 and CDR2 from the germline V gene are MNHEY and SMNVEV (reference sequence). J gave up 4 bases and V 2 bases, and 6 bases lay outside the gene matches. The CDR3 extends over 15 amino acids. CDR3 sequence: CASSLPDRGGTEAFF. The CDR3 nucleotides read TGTGCCAGCAGTTTACCTGACAGGGGAGGCACTGAAGCTTTCTTT.

This chain joins TRBV27 and TRBJ2-7; 10 positions match TRBD2. The germline gives CDR1 MNHEY, CDR2 SMNVEV (reference sequence). Unmatched junction bases numbered 8, after V lost 6 bases and J lost 3 bases. The CDR3 has 15 amino acids. DNA of the CDR3: TGTGCCAGCAGCCATACTAGCGGGGCTTACTACGAGCAGTACTTC. Protein: CASSHTSGAYYEQYF.

The chain couples TRBV12-5 to TRBJ2-2, with a weak D call TRBD1 (6 bases). The length of the CDR3 is 19 residues. V lost 4 bases to trimming and J lost 1 base, with 22 bases between them. The V gene's germline CDR1 is LGHNT and CDR2 FRNRAP. The chain's CDR3 is CASGSIPGHPNLNTGELFF. The CDR3 bases are TGTGCTAGTGGTTCAATCCCGGGACACCCCAACTTGAACACCGGGGAGCTGTTTTTT.

The chain is built from TRBV6-2 or TRBV6-3 and TRBJ2-3, with a possible D match to TRBD2 (6 bases). The CDR3 runs 13 residues. V was clipped by 6 bases and J by 8 bases, with 15 bases between them. In germline, CDR1 is MNHEY, CDR2 SVGEGT. This chain's CDR3 is CASSGDSRLTQYF. As DNA, the CDR3 is TGTGCCAGCAGCGGGGACTCCCGGCTTACGCAGTATTTT.

This chain joins TRBV6-5 and TRBJ2-2, with a possible D match to TRBD1 (5 bases). Germline CDR1 reads MNHEY; CDR2 reads SVGAGI. CDR3 length: 16 amino acids. The V and J ends lost 0 bases and 0 bases respectively, with 8 bases between them. In nucleotides, the CDR3 is TGTGCCAGCAGTTACTCGTGGACAACGAACACCGGGGAGCTGTTTTTT. Encoded protein: CASSYSWTTNTGELFF.

The chain joins TRBV12-3 or TRBV12-4 to TRBJ2-7; 7 bases align to TRBD1. The CDR3 spans 12 residues. Unmatched junction bases numbered 2, after V lost 6 bases and J lost 3 bases. This CDR3 reads CASRTGLYEQYF. The DNA for the CDR3 is TGTGCCAGCAGGACAGGGCTCTACGAGCAGTACTTC.

The chain couples TRBV2 to TRBJ2-3, with D perhaps TRBD1 (6 bases). The CDR3 length is 15 residues. The V end was cut by 2 bases, the J end by 0 bases, with 9 bases between. CDR1 and CDR2 from the germline V gene are SNHLY and FYNNEI. CDR3 DNA: TGTGCCAGCAGTGAACAAGGGGGTAGCACAGATACGCAGTATTTT. It codes for CASSEQGGSTDTQYF.

The rearrangement uses TRBV5-1 and TRBJ2-7; 7 bases line up with TRBD1. Trimming took 4 bases from V and 3 from J; bases not matched to a gene: 16. Germline lookup yields CDR1 SGHRS and CDR2 YFSETQ. CDR3 size: 17 residues. CDR3 DNA sequence: TGCGCCAGCAGCCTAAAACCGGGACAGCTGGGTTTCTACGAGCAGTACTTC. It codes for CASSLKPGQLGFYEQYF. The variable domain in full, with the rest retrieved from reference TRBV5-1 and TRBJ2-7, is KAGVTQTPRYLIKTRGQQVTLSCSPISGHRSVSWYQQTPGQGLQFLFEYFSETQRNKGNFPGRFSGRQFSNSRSEMNVSTLELGDSALYLCASSLKPGQLGFYEQYFGPGTRLTVT.

This sequence joins TRBV18 and TRBJ2-5; no firm D call. The CDR3 is made up of 13 amino acids. V gave up 4 bases and J gave up 4 bases, with 10 bases separating them. Germline values: CDR1 KGHSH, CDR2 LQKENI. CDR3 protein: CASSLTSAETQYF. Here the CDR3 DNA reads TGTGCCAGCTCACTAACGAGCGCAGAGACCCAGTACTTC.

The V and J genes are TRBV11-3 and TRBJ2-2; 7 nucleotides agree with TRBD1. Germline V gene sequence: CDR1 SGHNT, CDR2 YENEEA. The ends lost 3 bases at V and 8 bases at J; junction bases unmatched: 6. This CDR3 has 14 residues. CDR3 amino acids: CASSFTGASGELFF. As DNA, the CDR3 is TGTGCCAGCAGCTTTACAGGGGCGTCTGGGGAGCTGTTTTTT.

This clone appeared a few times. The chain employs TRBV19 and TRBJ1-6; no definite D call. This CDR3 contains 15 residues. The V end was cut by 3 bases, the J end by 9 bases, with 15 bases between. The germline V gene has CDR1 LNHDA and CDR2 SQIVND (reference sequence). The chain's CDR3 is CASSIQARRPSPLHF. CDR3 bases: TGTGCCAGTAGTATCCAGGCCAGGCGTCCTTCACCCCTCCACTTT.

The chain recombines TRBV4-3 with TRBJ1-2; tentative D call: TRBD1 (6 bases). The CDR3 runs to 16 residues. Germline V CDR1 and CDR2: LGHNA, YSLEER. V gave up 3 bases and J gave up 2 bases, with 16 bases separating them. CDR3 residues: CASSHGDTSGNYGYTF. The CDR3 region has the DNA TGCGCCAGCAGCCATGGGGACACTAGTGGCAACTATGGCTACACCTTC.